These 20 T cell receptor beta chains were sequenced from one sample in a study of T cell changes during pregnancy in multiple sclerosis. TCRdb keeps only in-frame clones here, not all; method: immunoSEQ multiplex PCR. The profile shows roughly 76,000 clones, 90% to 95% of them singletons. Sequencing used CD4+ T cells from peripheral blood mononuclear cells, obtained in the second trimester of pregnancy. These TCRs come from a female donor with multiple sclerosis, enrolled in a pregnancy study.

V is TRBV28 and J is TRBJ1-2, with 8 bases lining up with TRBD1. Looked up from germline, CDR1 is MDHEN and CDR2 is SYDVKM. Trimming removed 5 bases from V and 6 bases from J; junction bases left unmatched: 8. This CDR3 contains 14 residues. The CDR3 nucleotides read TGTGCCAGCAGTACCCCAGGGGGCGGCCATGGCTACACCTTC. Its translation: CASSTPGGGHGYTF.

J is TRBJ2-5 and V is TRBV18; 8 nucleotides agree with TRBD1. This CDR3 is built from 13 residues. With V trimmed by 3 bases and J by 4 bases, 1 base remained unmatched. Per germline, CDR1 KGHSH and CDR2 LQKENI. This CDR3 is CASSPGTGETQYF. The CDR3, as DNA: TGTGCCAGCTCACCCGGGACAGGAGAGACCCAGTACTTC. Full variable domain (outside the CDR3, taken from reference TRBV18 and TRBJ2-5): NAGVMQNPRHLVRRRGQEARLRCSPMKGHSHVYWYRQLPEEGLKFMVYLQKENIIDESGMPKERFSAEFPKEGPSILRIQQVVRGDSAAYFCASSPGTGETQYFGPGTRLLVL.

This clone occurred a few times. The J gene is TRBJ1-1, the V gene TRBV12-5, with 8 positions matching TRBD1. The J segment lost 5 bases and the V segment lost 9 bases, leaving 11 bases of the junction unmatched. This CDR3 is built from 14 residues. Germline-derived CDR1 and CDR2 are LGHNT and FRNRAP. CDR3 in DNA: TGTGCTAGCGATGAAGGACAGGGAGGAACTGAAGCTTTCTTT. Translating gives CASDEGQGGTEAFF.

This sequence joins TRBV11-2 and TRBJ2-2; D is unresolved. The CDR3 is 14 residues long. V was pared by 0 bases and J by 4 bases, with 6 bases between. The germline V gene encodes CDR1 SGHAT and CDR2 FQNNGV. The CDR3 bases are TGTGCCAGCAGCTTAGAAGCTTCCACCGGGGAGCTGTTTTTT. This codes for CASSLEASTGELFF.

The V gene is TRBV30, the J gene TRBJ1-5, with no clear D. Trimming removed 0 bases at V and 7 bases at J, with 25 bases between. The CDR3 length is 18 residues. Germline loops: CDR1 GTSNPN, CDR2 SVGIG (reference sequence). The CDR3 spells CAWSVRGVSRGGRQPQHF. Here the CDR3 DNA reads TGTGCCTGGAGTGTACGCGGAGTCTCACGGGGAGGGCGGCAGCCCCAGCATTTT.

The chain joins TRBV5-1 to TRBJ1-1; D gene uncertain. The V end lost 2 bases, the J end lost 4 bases, and 9 bases lay between the germline ends. The CDR3 totals 13 residues. Germline CDR1 and CDR2: SGHRS and YFSETQ. The chain's CDR3 is CASSLMVGTEAFF. In DNA, the CDR3 is TGCGCCAGCAGCTTAATGGTCGGCACTGAAGCTTTCTTT.

V and J are TRBV6-1 and TRBJ2-1, with TRBD2 matching 10 bases. Germline CDR1 reads MNHNS; CDR2 reads SASEGT. This CDR3 comprises 15 residues. Unmatched junction bases numbered 7, after V lost 1 base and J lost 10 bases. The CDR3 region is CASSEVSGGAGEQFF. The CDR3, as DNA: TGTGCCAGCAGTGAAGTCAGCGGGGGGGCTGGGGAGCAGTTCTTC.

V gene TRBV28 combines with J gene TRBJ2-4; D perhaps matches TRBD2 (6 bases). This CDR3 is 17 amino acids long. The germline V gene encodes CDR1 MDHEN and CDR2 SYDVKM. Trimming pared 6 bases from V and 0 bases from J, leaving 18 bases between. The CDR3 DNA is TGTGCCAGCAGCCCAGCCGGACGGAGGGAAGCCAAAAACATTCAGTACTTC. This gives the protein CASSPAGRREAKNIQYF.

The V gene is TRBV7-6, the J gene TRBJ2-5; perhaps TRBD1 as D (5 bases). CDR1 SGHVS and CDR2 FNYEAQ come from the germline V gene. Trimming left V 3 bases short and J 0 bases short, with 8 bases between. This CDR3 is 14 amino acids long. CDR3 coding DNA: TGTGCCAGCAGCTTGGACAAGTACCAAGAGACCCAGTACTTC. This encodes CASSLDKYQETQYF. The full variable domain, its missing parts supplied by reference TRBV7-6 and TRBJ2-5, is GAGVSQSPRYKVTKRGQDVALRCDPISGHVSLYWYRQALGQGPEFLTYFNYEAQQDKSGLPNDRFSAERPEGSISTLTIQRTEQRDSAMYRCASSLDKYQETQYFGPGTRLLVL.

The J gene is TRBJ2-7, the V gene TRBV28; D might be TRBD1 (6 bases). V was pared by 0 bases and J by 3 bases, with 9 bases between. The germline CDR1 and CDR2 sequences are MDHEN and SYDVKM. The CDR3 sequence is 14 residues long. CDR3: CASSLWGDNYEQYF. The DNA for the CDR3 is TGTGCCAGCAGTTTATGGGGGGACAACTACGAGCAGTACTTC.

This clone occurred once. The V gene is TRBV6-1, the J gene TRBJ1-2; D perhaps matches TRBD1 (6 bases). Trimming left V 7 bases short and J 8 bases short, with 17 bases between. The germline CDR1 and CDR2 sequences are MNHNS and SASEGT. This CDR3 spans 13 amino acids. The CDR3 coding sequence is TGTGCCAGCAACTTCAGGGGAATGAGCGGCTACACCTTC. Its translation: CASNFRGMSGYTF.

V usage is TRBV4-1 and J usage is TRBJ2-1; TRBD2 agrees at 7 bases. CDR3 length equals 15 residues. Germline V gene lookup returns CDR1 MGHRA and CDR2 YSYEKL. V lost 4 bases to trimming and J lost 4 bases; unmatched junction nucleotides: 7. The CDR3 spells CASSPLALLYNEQFF. The CDR3 DNA reads TGCGCCAGCAGCCCACTAGCGCTCCTATACAATGAGCAGTTCTTC.

V and J are TRBV7-9 and TRBJ1-1, with TRBD1 as a possible D gene (5 bases). Trimming stripped 3 bases from V and 2 bases from J, with 19 bases between. The CDR3 runs 17 residues. Germline assignment: CDR1 SEHNR and CDR2 FQNEAQ (reference sequence). CDR3 loop: CASSLPPGGVFNTEAFF. CDR3 DNA: TGTGCCAGCAGCTTGCCCCCGGGGGGGGTATTTAACACTGAAGCTTTCTTT.

The CDR3 sequence is CASSMEGLENEQFF. CDR3 coding DNA: TGTGCCAGTAGTATGGAGGGCCTGGAGAATGAGCAGTTCTTC. The V gene is TRBV19, the J gene TRBJ2-1, with a weak D call TRBD2 (6 bases). Germline V gene lookup returns CDR1 LNHDA and CDR2 SQIVND (reference sequence). Trimming removed 3 bases at V and 7 bases at J, with 13 bases between. CDR3 size: 14 residues. Full variable domain (rest looked up from reference TRBV19 and TRBJ2-1): DGGITQSPKYLFRKEGQNVTLSCEQNLNHDAMYWYRQDPGQGLRLIYYSQIVNDFQKGDIAEGYSVSREKKESFPLTVTSAQKNPTAFYLCASSMEGLENEQFFGPGTRLTVL.

The chain joins TRBV5-1 to TRBJ2-6; unclear D gene. There are 14 residues in the CDR3. V lost 3 bases to trimming and J lost 1 base, with 5 bases between them. Per germline, CDR1 SGHRS and CDR2 YFSETQ. The CDR3 here is CASSSVSGANVLTF. The CDR3, as DNA: TGCGCCAGCAGCTCCGTTTCTGGGGCCAACGTCCTGACTTTC.

This chain joins TRBV9 and TRBJ1-2; D is possibly TRBD1 (5 bases). The V gene's germline CDR1 is SGDLS and CDR2 YYNGEE. The CDR3 runs 11 residues. V was shortened by 5 bases and J by 8 bases, with 10 bases between the two germline ends. CDR3 sequence reads: CASRGLRGYTF. As DNA, the CDR3 is TGTGCCAGCAGGGGACTTAGGGGCTACACCTTC.

The chain carries TRBV19 and TRBJ1-5; D call uncertain. Germline assignment: CDR1 LNHDA and CDR2 SQIVND (reference sequence). CDR3 length: 15 residues. Trimming removed 3 bases at V and 1 base at J, with 10 bases between. For the CDR3, the DNA is TGTGCCAGTAGTATCGGGGTCACGAGCAATCAGCCCCAGCATTTT. Translating gives CASSIGVTSNQPQHF.

The chain recombines TRBV11-2 with TRBJ2-7; tentatively, D is TRBD2 (6 bases). The CDR3 has 15 amino acids. From germline, CDR1 is SGHAT and CDR2 FQNNGV. Trimming removed 1 base at V and 4 bases at J, with 14 bases between. CDR3 protein: CASSLVNGRGYEQYF. As DNA, the CDR3 is TGTGCCAGCAGCTTAGTAAACGGGAGAGGTTACGAGCAGTACTTC. Full variable domain (outside the CDR3, taken from reference TRBV11-2 and TRBJ2-7): EAGVAQSPRYKIIEKRQSVAFWCNPISGHATLYWYQQILGQGPKLLIQFQNNGVVDDSQLPKDRFSAERLKGVDSTLKIQPAKLEDSAVYLCASSLVNGRGYEQYFGPGTRLTVT.

CDR3 sequence: CASSLGQGPDQPQHF. The CDR3, as DNA: TGTGCCAGCAGCTTAGGTCAGGGCCCCGATCAGCCCCAGCATTTT. V and J are TRBV7-2 and TRBJ1-5; a possible D gene is TRBD1 (5 bases). The CDR3 spans 15 residues. The germline gives CDR1 SGHTA, CDR2 FQGNSA. The V end was cut by 1 base, the J end by 5 bases, with 12 bases between.

This clone was detected once. The chain carries TRBV19 and TRBJ1-2, with D possibly matching TRBD1 (5 bases). The germline gives CDR1 LNHDA, CDR2 SQIVND (reference sequence). V lost 1 base and J lost 4, with 22 bases in between. The CDR3 spans 18 residues. The DNA for the CDR3 is TGTGCCAGTAGTATAGGAAGGACACGCGCATGGAGTGGCTATGGCTACACCTTC. Translated: CASSIGRTRAWSGYGYTF.